A selection of T cell receptor beta chains follows, all from one sample in a study of T-cell reconstitution after alpha-beta-depleted transplantation in children. TCRdb passed the PCR reads through MiXCR, listing each CDR3 protein once. The sample carries approximately 80,000 distinct CDR3 sequences, roughly 15% recorded once. Sequencing used PBMCs, mostly from graft donor cells, obtained 180 days after TCRalphabeta/CD19-depleted stem cell transplant. Source of these receptors: a male patient aged 2 to 10 who had a stem cell transplant for acute lymphoblastic leukemia, so the T cells may come from the graft donor. Each CDR3 is given with its conserved first and last residue. The D gene is left open where the match is weak. Not all rows give a size; the values are once, few, many and, for expanded clones, a class.

d_call,j_call,clone_size,v_call,cdr3_aa,cdr3_nt
TRBD2,TRBJ2-5,few,TRBV28,CASSSTGLAETQYF,TGTGCCAGCAGTTCAACCGGACTAGCCGAGACCCAGTACTTC
NA,TRBJ2-3,NA,TRBV7-9,CATLDRLTDTQYF,TGTGCCACCCTTGACAGGCTCACAGATACGCAGTATTTT
NA,TRBJ2-5,few,TRBV7-2,CASRQAGFMTQYF,TGTGCCAGCAGGCAAGCGGGTTTCATGACCCAGTACTTC
NA,TRBJ1-4,few,TRBV9,CASSVEGEKLFF,TGTGCCAGCAGCGTAGAAGGGGAAAAACTGTTTTTT
NA,TRBJ1-6,NA,TRBV12-3/TRBV12-4,CASSFGGGGSYNSPLHF,TGTGCCAGCAGTTTTGGGGGAGGAGGCTCCTATAATTCACCCCTCCACTTT
NA,TRBJ1-2,NA,TRBV7-9,CASSLGTGYGYTF,TGTGCCAGCAGCTTGGGGACGGGTTATGGCTACACCTTC
TRBD1,TRBJ2-5,few,TRBV15,CATSRDGATGGETQYF,TGTGCCACCAGCAGAGATGGTGCGACAGGGGGAGAGACCCAGTACTTC
TRBD2,TRBJ2-1,NA,TRBV9,CASSVRTSGRALNEQFF,TGTGCCAGCAGCGTACGGACTAGCGGGAGGGCGTTAAATGAGCAGTTCTTC
NA,TRBJ2-2,NA,TRBV14,CASSRWALNTGELFF,TGTGCCAGCAGCCGATGGGCCCTCAACACCGGGGAGCTGTTTTTT
NA,TRBJ2-7,NA,TRBV18,CASSPFDRYEQYF,TGTGCCAGCTCACCCTTTGACCGCTACGAGCAGTACTTC
NA,TRBJ2-3,NA,TRBV21-1,CASSKVGSGGGHTQYF,TGTGCCAGCAGCAAAGTCGGTAGCGGGGGGGGTCATACGCAGTATTTT
NA,TRBJ2-3,NA,TRBV9,CASSKGTDTQYF,TGTGCCAGCAGCAAAGGTACAGATACGCAGTATTTT
TRBD1,TRBJ1-4,NA,TRBV29-1,CSAGGQASNEKLFF,TGCAGCGCCGGCGGACAGGCTTCTAATGAAAAACTGTTTTTT
TRBD2,TRBJ2-5,few,TRBV7-2,CASSRGGAQETQYF,TGTGCCAGCAGCCGCGGGGGGGCCCAAGAGACCCAGTACTTC
NA,TRBJ2-7,NA,TRBV7-2,CASSFPTVHYEQYF,TGTGCCAGCAGCTTCCCGACAGTTCACTACGAGCAGTACTTC
NA,TRBJ1-5,NA,TRBV7-2,CASSLGVWQPQHF,TGTGCCAGCAGCTTAGGGGTTTGGCAGCCCCAGCATTTT
NA,TRBJ2-7,few,TRBV7-9,CASSSGPSYEQYF,TGTGCCAGCAGCTCTGGGCCCTCCTACGAGCAGTACTTC
NA,TRBJ1-1,NA,TRBV7-6,CASSLEPPGTEAFF,TGTGCCAGCAGCTTAGAGCCCCCGGGCACTGAAGCTTTCTTT
TRBD1,TRBJ2-5,few,TRBV7-2,CASSLYRVFGQGETQYF,TGTGCCAGCAGCTTATATAGGGTCTTCGGACAGGGAGAGACCCAGTACTTC
NA,TRBJ1-1,many,TRBV12-3/TRBV12-4,CASSLLGQNTEAFF,TGTGCCAGCAGTTTATTGGGTCAGAACACTGAAGCTTTCTTT
TRBD1,TRBJ2-3,many,TRBV12-3/TRBV12-4,CASSLGTGPSTNTQYF,TGTGCCAGCAGTTTAGGGACAGGGCCCTCCACAAATACGCAGTATTTT
TRBD2,TRBJ2-1,few,TRBV12-3/TRBV12-4,CASTSSRLAGDYNEQFF,TGTGCCAGCACCTCCAGCCGACTAGCGGGAGACTACAATGAGCAGTTCTTC
NA,TRBJ1-2,few,TRBV28,CASSVGSYGYTF,TGTGCCAGCAGTGTCGGGAGCTATGGCTACACCTTC
NA,TRBJ1-5,many,TRBV10-3,CAISRGGKHNQPQHF,TGTGCCATCAGCCGAGGGGGAAAGCACAATCAGCCCCAGCATTTT
NA,TRBJ2-2,NA,TRBV2,CASKGSGELFF,TGTGCCAGCAAGGGCTCCGGGGAGCTGTTTTTT
TRBD1,TRBJ2-1,few,TRBV20-1,CSATRTGRHEQFF,TGCAGTGCTACACGGACAGGGAGACATGAGCAGTTCTTC
NA,TRBJ2-7,many,TRBV10-3,CAISESISHRDKKYF,TGTGCCATCAGTGAGTCGATTAGTCACCGGGACAAAAAGTACTTC
NA,TRBJ1-2,few,TRBV9,CASSVEPYPGTYGYTF,TGTGCCAGCAGCGTAGAGCCGTATCCGGGGACGTACGGCTACACCTTC
NA,TRBJ2-7,few,TRBV15,CATSRDRPGGSYEQYF,TGTGCCACCAGCAGAGATCGGCCAGGGGGGTCCTACGAGCAGTACTTC
TRBD1,TRBJ1-1,NA,TRBV11-1,CASSPRGGDRGLMNTEAFF,TGTGCCAGCAGCCCGCGGGGGGGCGACAGGGGATTAATGAACACTGAAGCTTTCTTT
TRBD2,TRBJ2-1,few,TRBV28,CASSPLAGEVNNEQFF,TGTGCCAGCAGTCCTCTTGCGGGAGAGGTGAACAATGAGCAGTTCTTC
TRBD2,TRBJ2-7,many,TRBV20-1,CSARGLAGPYEQYF,TGCAGTGCTAGAGGGCTAGCGGGGCCCTACGAGCAGTACTTC
NA,TRBJ2-2,many,TRBV20-1,CSARDRSYLWTGELFF,TGCAGTGCTAGAGATCGCTCTTACCTTTGGACCGGGGAGCTGTTTTTT
NA,TRBJ1-2,NA,TRBV7-9,CASSLGDYYGYTF,TGTGCCAGCAGCTTAGGGGACTACTATGGCTACACCTTC
TRBD1,TRBJ2-5,NA,TRBV7-6,CASSLGTGTGEQTQYF,TGTGCCAGCAGCTTAGGGACCGGGACAGGGGAACAGACCCAGTACTTC
NA,TRBJ2-7,many,TRBV27,CASMEPYEQYF,TGTGCCAGCATGGAACCCTACGAGCAGTACTTC
NA,TRBJ2-3,NA,TRBV29-1,CSSDGQGTDTQYF,TGCAGCTCCGACGGGCAGGGCACAGATACGCAGTATTTT
NA,TRBJ2-5,many,TRBV7-9,CASQEALETQYF,TGTGCCAGCCAAGAGGCGCTGGAGACCCAGTACTTC
NA,TRBJ2-1,NA,TRBV20-1,CSAALGSSYNEQFF,TGCAGTGCCGCACTCGGGAGCTCCTACAATGAGCAGTTCTTC
NA,TRBJ2-7,few,TRBV7-8,CASSLPGRVSYEQYF,TGTGCCAGCAGCTTACCCGGCAGGGTCTCCTACGAGCAGTACTTC
TRBD1,TRBJ1-2,NA,TRBV28,CASSFPGQGFNGYTF,TGTGCCAGCAGTTTTCCGGGACAGGGGTTTAACGGCTACACCTTC
NA,TRBJ1-2,few,TRBV29-1,CSVGIQVPRGYGYTF,TGCAGCGTTGGTATACAGGTCCCTAGAGGCTATGGCTACACCTTC
NA,TRBJ2-7,NA,TRBV7-9,CASSALYEQYF,TGTGCCAGCAGCGCGCTCTACGAGCAGTACTTC
NA,TRBJ2-7,NA,TRBV5-1,CASSPRDGAYEQYF,TGCGCCAGCAGCCCCCGGGACGGCGCTTATGAGCAGTACTTC
NA,TRBJ2-7,few,TRBV11-1,CASSYTLDQYEQYF,TGTGCCAGCAGCTATACCCTCGACCAATACGAGCAGTACTTC
TRBD1,TRBJ2-5,few,TRBV18,CASSRRTGQETQYF,TGTGCCAGCTCACGCAGGACAGGCCAAGAGACCCAGTACTTC
TRBD2,TRBJ2-7,few,TRBV15,CATSSGGTSGNNEQYF,TGTGCCACCAGCAGTGGAGGGACTAGCGGGAACAACGAGCAGTACTTC
TRBD1,TRBJ2-3,NA,TRBV4-3,CASGYRDRGTDTQYF,TGCGCCAGCGGCTATCGGGACAGGGGCACAGATACGCAGTATTTT
TRBD1,TRBJ2-7,NA,TRBV18,CASSPPTGVYEQYF,TGTGCCAGCTCACCACCGACAGGGGTCTACGAGCAGTACTTC
NA,TRBJ2-7,NA,TRBV20-1,CSARDLGSKAYEQYF,TGCAGTGCTAGAGATCTGGGGAGTAAGGCCTACGAGCAGTACTTC
NA,TRBJ2-7,NA,TRBV5-1,CASSWGTGPYEQYF,TGCGCCAGCAGCTGGGGCACAGGCCCCTACGAGCAGTACTTC
TRBD1,TRBJ1-2,many,TRBV29-1,CSAQGTANYGYTF,TGCAGCGCCCAAGGGACAGCTAACTATGGCTACACCTTC
NA,TRBJ2-7,NA,TRBV5-1,CASSFGAGYEQYF,TGCGCCAGCAGCTTTGGAGCAGGCTACGAGCAGTACTTC
NA,TRBJ2-3,few,TRBV5-6,CASSLGTPLLEQYF,TGTGCCAGCAGCTTAGGGACTCCTTTACTTGAGCAGTATTTT
NA,TRBJ1-1,few,TRBV20-1,CSARDIPLTEAFF,TGCAGTGCTAGAGATATCCCCCTCACTGAAGCTTTCTTT
NA,TRBJ2-7,few,TRBV24-1,CATRGEGPLYEQYF,TGTGCCACCAGGGGGGAAGGTCCCCTCTACGAGCAGTACTTC
TRBD2,TRBJ2-2,few,TRBV13,CASSFGGLAGVSNTGELFF,TGTGCCAGCAGCTTCGGGGGACTAGCGGGAGTATCGAACACCGGGGAGCTGTTTTTT
NA,TRBJ2-7,few,TRBV6-1,CASSPQRGVSSYEQYF,TGTGCCAGCAGTCCCCAGAGGGGCGTAAGCTCCTACGAGCAGTACTTC
NA,TRBJ1-5,few,TRBV7-2,CASSWHRGPLDNQPQHF,TGTGCCAGCAGCTGGCACCGGGGCCCTTTGGACAATCAGCCCCAGCATTTT
NA,TRBJ2-4,few,TRBV27,CASSPRRPKNIQYF,TGTGCCAGCAGTCCCCGGAGGCCCAAAAACATTCAGTACTTC